This TCR beta chain appears in the sequencing data of a study of T cells after yellow fever vaccination. Researchers made TCR cDNA using 5'RACE template switching, and this step added a universal primer site and UMIs. TCRdb re-called the 5' RACE reads with MiXCR, one entry per CDR3 protein. In the table there are hundreds of thousands of distinct CDR3 sequences, more than 9% of which are singletons. Trimming removed 2 bases from V and 1 base from J, with 5 bases in between. The CDR3 contains 13 residues. Germline values: CDR1 MNHEY, CDR2 SVGAGI. Notes on the study in general: A large majority of primary-vaccination clones showed up again after the booster (96% CD4, 75% to 90% CD8).

This clonotype was observed a few times. Its cognate antigen is unknown. This sequence originates from a man aged 30-40 years who received the YFV17D yellow fever vaccine. The sequencing here drew on PBMCs, taken on the day of the yellow fever booster vaccination. V usage is TRBV6-5 and J usage is TRBJ2-5, with D unresolved. In DNA, the CDR3 is TGTGCCAGCAGTTACCCAGGCCAAGAGACCCAGTACTTC. Translated: CASSYPGQETQYF.